This is a list of T cell receptor beta chains from one sample in a study of T cell responses to AZD1222 COVID-19 vaccine. Clones were sequenced by immunoSEQ multiplex PCR, and TCRdb holds only the in-frame ones, with some missing. Of more than 110,000 clones listed, 70% to 90% were seen once; the top ten hold 3% to 4.5%. Here the sequenced sample was peripheral blood, taken on day 0 of AZD1222 vaccination. The receptors derive from an adult in good health. Each CDR3 is given with its conserved first and last residue. A D gene is named only where the DNA matches it firmly. A row's size may be missing; if present it is once, few, many or a size class.

TRBJ1-1,.,.,TRBV10-3,CATHFLEGDTEAFF,TGTGCCACTCATTTTTTGGAGGGAGACACTGAAGCTTTCTTT
TRBJ2-1,.,.,TRBV6-5,CASSLSNEQFF,TGTGCCAGCAGCCTCTCCAATGAGCAGTTCTTC
TRBJ1-1,.,.,TRBV6-5,CASREGGGTEAFF,TGTGCCAGCAGAGAGGGGGGGGGCACTGAAGCTTTCTTT
TRBJ2-7,few,TRBD1,TRBV7-2,CASSLAGQAYEQYF,TGTGCCAGCAGCTTAGCGGGACAGGCCTACGAGCAGTACTTC
TRBJ1-1,.,.,TRBV6-2/TRBV6-3,CASSYSPNWNTEAFF,TGTGCCAGCAGTTACTCGCCCAACTGGAACACTGAAGCTTTCTTT
TRBJ1-4,.,.,TRBV7-9,CASSHEVGEMGKLFF,TGTGCCAGCAGCCACGAAGTGGGGGAAATGGGAAAACTGTTTTTT
TRBJ2-2,.,.,TRBV10-3,CAIGGTGELFF,TGTGCCATCGGTGGCACCGGGGAGCTGTTTTTT
TRBJ1-2,.,.,TRBV6-2/TRBV6-3,CASSHPNRDGYTF,TGTGCCAGCAGCCACCCCAACAGGGACGGCTACACCTTC
TRBJ1-1,.,.,TRBV6-2/TRBV6-3,CASSLGTSTEAFF,TGTGCCAGCAGCCTGGGTACGAGCACTGAAGCTTTCTTT
TRBJ2-3,.,.,TRBV5-5,CASILANTDTQYF,TGTGCCAGCATACTAGCCAACACAGATACGCAGTATTTT
TRBJ2-1,.,.,TRBV11-3,CASSPRARYNEQFF,TGTGCCAGCAGCCCCAGGGCCCGCTACAATGAGCAGTTCTTC
TRBJ2-1,.,.,TRBV10-3,CAISDGGTGEQFF,TGTGCCATCAGTGATGGAGGGACTGGAGAGCAGTTCTTC
TRBJ2-1,.,TRBD2,TRBV7-8,CASSWGLAGWAQFF,TGTGCCAGCAGCTGGGGACTAGCGGGATGGGCGCAGTTCTTC
TRBJ2-1,.,TRBD2,TRBV14,CASSQDLEAGSSYNEQFF,TGTGCCAGCAGCCAAGATCTTGAAGCGGGGAGCTCCTACAATGAGCAGTTCTTC
TRBJ2-3,.,TRBD2,TRBV5-4,CASYFYGSAGASTDTQYF,TGTGCCAGCTACTTTTATGGGTCAGCGGGGGCTAGCACAGATACGCAGTATTTT
TRBJ1-4,.,.,TRBV7-2,CASSPDIRGYNEKLFF,TGTGCCAGCAGCCCGGATATCAGGGGATACAATGAAAAACTGTTTTTT
TRBJ1-1,.,.,TRBV12-3/TRBV12-4,CASSFTGSVAFF,TGTGCCAGCAGTTTTACAGGGTCTGTGGCTTTCTTT
TRBJ1-5,.,.,TRBV9,CASSVGPGQPQHF,TGTGCCAGCAGCGTCGGTCCCGGTCAGCCCCAGCATTTT
TRBJ2-7,once,.,TRBV19,CASGVSYEQYF,TGTGCCAGTGGGGTCTCCTACGAGCAGTACTTC
TRBJ1-2,.,.,TRBV27,CASSSGRFYPHYGYTF,TGTGCCAGCAGTTCCGGCAGGTTTTATCCTCACTATGGCTACACCTTC
TRBJ1-6,.,TRBD1,TRBV3-1/TRBV3-2,CASSPDRGSSPLHF,TGTGCCAGCAGCCCCGACAGGGGCAGTTCACCCCTCCACTTT
TRBJ2-2,.,TRBD1,TRBV30,CAWSEWDRVVGELFF,TGTGCCTGGAGTGAATGGGACAGGGTGGTGGGGGAGCTGTTTTTT
TRBJ2-7,.,TRBD2,TRBV28,CASSGQRGYEQYF,TGTGCCAGCAGTGGCCAGCGGGGCTACGAGCAGTACTTC
TRBJ1-6,.,.,TRBV19,CASNRSSYNSPLHF,TGTGCCAGTAATCGAAGCTCCTATAATTCACCCCTCCACTTT